Presented here are 16 T cell receptor beta chains from one specimen sequenced in a study of early T cells in non-severe SARS-CoV-2 infection. TCRdb used MiXCR to reprocess the 5' RACE reads, holding one entry per CDR3 protein. The repertoire holds roughly 80,000 distinct CDR3 sequences, with roughly an eighth as singletons. The specimen was whole blood. The receptors shown here come from an adult who was a healthcare worker with PCR-confirmed SARS-CoV-2 infection or an uninfected control (not recorded which).

This clonotype was counted only a few times. This chain uses TRBV6-5 with TRBJ2-2, with D possibly being TRBD1 (7 bases). This CDR3 region has 16 residues. V lost 6 bases and J lost 0, with 14 bases in between. Germline V gene data show CDR1 as MNHEY and CDR2 as SVGAGI. The DNA of the CDR3 is TGTGCCAGCAGCCGGCGGGACAGAACGAACACCGGGGAGCTGTTTTTT. Its translation: CASSRRDRTNTGELFF.

This clonotype was counted a single time. The chain has TRBV6-5 and TRBJ2-5; D remains unclear. The length of the CDR3 is 15 residues. Per germline, CDR1 MNHEY and CDR2 SVGAGI. V lost 0 bases to trimming and J lost 0 bases, with 8 bases between them. The chain's CDR3 is CASSYSPRHQETQYF. DNA for the CDR3: TGTGCCAGCAGTTACTCGCCCAGGCACCAAGAGACCCAGTACTTC.

This clonotype has a handful of counts. This chain links TRBV10-3 with TRBJ2-1, with TRBD1 matching over 8 bases. The CDR3 is 17 amino acids. After removal of 4 bases from V and 0 bases from J, the junction contained 8 bases not matched to a gene. Germline V gene data show CDR1 as ENHRY and CDR2 as SYGVKD. The CDR3 region is CAISGGTGISSYNEQFF. In DNA, the CDR3 is TGTGCCATCAGTGGCGGGACAGGTATCAGCTCCTACAATGAGCAGTTCTTC.

The V call is TRBV6-5, the J call TRBJ1-1; the D is unclear. The ends were cut back, 3 bases at V and 4 bases at J, with 15 bases in the middle. The germline CDR1 and CDR2 sequences are MNHEY and SVGAGI. The CDR3 length is 15 residues. The CDR3 nucleotides are TGTGCCAGCAGTTATGAAGGGAGGTGGGCCACTGAAGCTTTCTTT. Translation gives CASSYEGRWATEAFF.

V and J are TRBV2 and TRBJ2-5; 8 bases are shared with TRBD2. The CDR3 has 15 amino acids. Germline-derived CDR1 and CDR2 are SNHLY and FYNNEI. Losses at the gene ends were 4 bases for V and 1 base for J; bases not matched to a gene: 5. The CDR3 sequence: CASSAGGGFQETQYF. DNA for the CDR3: TGTGCCAGCAGTGCCGGGGGGGGATTCCAAGAGACCCAGTACTTC. Full variable domain (remainder filled in from reference TRBV2 and TRBJ2-5): EPEVTQTPSHQVTQMGQEVILRCVPISNHLYFYWYRQILGQKVEFLVSFYNNEISEKSEIFDDQFSVERPDGSNFTLKIRSTKLEDSAMYFCASSAGGGFQETQYFGPGTRLLVL.

This clonotype was detected many times. V gene TRBV6-6 combines with J gene TRBJ2-1, with D tentatively TRBD1 or TRBD2 (5 bases each). Germline V gene data show CDR1 as MNHNY and CDR2 as SVGAGI (reference sequence). V was cut by 7 bases and J by 8 bases, with 12 bases left in between. The CDR3 length is 12 residues. The CDR3 sequence: CASTTRGDEQFF. Here the CDR3 DNA reads TGTGCCAGCACCACTAGAGGGGATGAGCAGTTCTTC.

This clonotype was recorded at least ten times. The CDR3: CASRRTAIDSPLHF. DNA of the CDR3: TGTGCCAGCAGAAGGACAGCAATCGATTCACCCCTCCACTTT. The rearrangement links TRBV6-6 to TRBJ1-6; possibly TRBD1 for D (6 bases). From germline, CDR1 is MNHNY and CDR2 SVGAGI (reference sequence). This CDR3 is built from 14 residues. With 6 bases removed from V and 8 bases from J, the gap between germline ends came to 14 bases.

The sample holds many counts of this clonotype. The chain carries TRBV3-1 and TRBJ2-5, with D tentatively TRBD1 or TRBD2 (5 bases each). The V end lost 2 bases, the J end lost 1 base, and 17 bases lay between the germline ends. Germline V gene sequence: CDR1 LGHDT, CDR2 YNNKEL (reference sequence). This CDR3 contains 17 residues. The CDR3 here is CASSQRHHGAGQETQYF. DNA for the CDR3: TGTGCCAGCAGCCAACGCCATCACGGGGCAGGCCAAGAGACCCAGTACTTC.

This clonotype was counted only a few times. J is TRBJ1-2 and V is TRBV20-1, with unresolved D. Germline CDR1 reads DFQATT; CDR2 reads SNEGSKA (reference sequence). The CDR3 sequence is 13 residues long. V lost 0 bases to trimming and J lost 6 bases, with 11 bases between them. The CDR3 DNA follows: TGCAGTGCTAGAGATTCGGGTCGTGATGGCTACACCTTC. Translating gives CSARDSGRDGYTF.

This clonotype was observed at least ten times. The V and J genes are TRBV7-9 and TRBJ2-1; TRBD2 matches at 11 bases. The germline V gene encodes CDR1 SEHNR and CDR2 FQNEAQ (reference sequence). V lost 8 bases and J lost 6; bases outside the gene matches: 12. There are 16 residues in the CDR3. CDR3 sequence (DNA): TGTGCCAGCTTCCCTTTAATTGGGACTAGCGGCAATGAGCAGTTCTTC. Translation gives CASFPLIGTSGNEQFF.

The rearrangement links TRBV30 to TRBJ2-5, with no clear D. Germline V gene data show CDR1 as GTSNPN and CDR2 as SVGIG (reference sequence). Trimming left V 0 bases short and J 2 bases short, with 7 bases between. The CDR3 extends over 13 amino acids. CDR3 in amino acids: CAWSVSSQETQYF. CDR3 DNA: TGTGCCTGGAGTGTTTCCTCGCAAGAGACCCAGTACTTC.

V is TRBV5-6 and J is TRBJ1-1; D unresolved. The CDR3 has 14 amino acids. In germline, CDR1 is SGHDT, CDR2 YYEEEE. The V gene lost 0 bases and the J gene lost 1 base, with 7 bases spanning the gap. CDR3 sequence (DNA): TGTGCCAGCAGCTTGGCACTGACGAACACTGAAGCTTTCTTT. The encoded protein is CASSLALTNTEAFF.

This clonotype appeared a few times. This sequence joins TRBV30 and TRBJ1-3, with D unresolved. Trimming removed 5 bases from V and 4 bases from J, with 12 bases in between. There are 13 residues in the CDR3. Germline CDR1 reads GTSNPN; CDR2 reads SVGIG (reference sequence). The CDR3 sequence: CAWGTRRGNTIYF. The CDR3 DNA is TGTGCCTGGGGTACCAGGAGAGGAAACACCATATATTTT. The full variable domain, in which reference TRBV30 and TRBJ1-3 provide the parts outside the CDR3, is SQTIHQWPATLVQPVGSPLSLECTVEGTSNPNLYWYRQAAGRGLQLLFYSVGIGQISSEVPQNLSASRPQDRQFILSSKKLLLSDSGFYLCAWGTRRGNTIYFGEGSWLTVV.

J is TRBJ1-1 and V is TRBV10-3; TRBD1 might be the D (6 bases). CDR3 length: 13 residues. Trimming cost V 10 bases and J 0 bases, with 12 bases left between them. CDR1 is ENHRY, CDR2 SYGVKD, per germline. CDR3 residues: CATQTGLNTEAFF. CDR3 in DNA: TGTGCCACCCAAACAGGGTTGAACACTGAAGCTTTCTTT.

The genes are TRBV7-9 and TRBJ2-5, with D possibly being TRBD1 (6 bases). V lost 2 bases and J lost 6, with 7 bases in between. Germline assignment: CDR1 SEHNR and CDR2 FQNEAQ (reference sequence). The CDR3 loop spans 12 amino acids. CDR3 region: CASSLQGQTQYF. For the CDR3, the DNA is TGTGCCAGCAGCTTACAGGGGCAGACCCAGTACTTC.

This clonotype was counted ten times or more. This chain joins TRBV11-3 and TRBJ1-2; D is ambiguous. The CDR3 has 14 residues. Germline CDR1 SGHNT, CDR2 YENEEA. V lost 3 bases and J 5 bases, leaving 13 bases between the germline ends. CDR3 coding DNA: TGTGCCAGCAGCTTCCAGGAGACGGGTTATGGCTACACCTTC. It yields the protein CASSFQETGYGYTF.